What follows are 30 T cell receptor beta chains derived from one specimen sequenced in a study of blood T cells in healthy people across ages. It was with a sample-barcoded 5' primer and a J-beta primer mix that a second PCR of roughly 7 to 11 cycles was run. One entry per CDR3 protein results from TCRdb running MiXCR on the 5' RACE reads. The data contain roughly 680,000 distinct CDR3 sequences, approximately 49% of them singletons. Sequencing was performed on blood. The receptors were sampled from a woman in her sixties in good health.

This sequence joins TRBV7-6 and TRBJ1-2; unclear D gene. V lost 2 bases and J 4 bases, leaving 20 bases between the germline ends. This CDR3 comprises 17 residues. The V gene's germline CDR1 is SGHVS and CDR2 FNYEAQ. The DNA for the CDR3 is TGTGCCAGCAGCTTATTGGGCGGTGATGGCGGTGGCTATGGCTACACCTTC. Its translation: CASSLLGGDGGGYGYTF.

The sample holds a few counts of this clonotype. This sequence joins TRBV7-2 and TRBJ2-3; D call uncertain. Deletions cut 2 bases from V and 2 bases from J, with 8 bases between. CDR1 and CDR2 from the germline V gene are SGHTA and FQGNSA. This CDR3 has 14 residues. The CDR3 DNA sequence: TGTGCCAGCAGCTTAACGCTGTACACAGATACGCAGTATTTT. Translation gives CASSLTLYTDTQYF.

Note on this clonotype: One end of the junction does not line up with germline, which may come from a read error. The CDR3 DNA is TGCAGCGCCGGCGGGACAGGGGGCACAGATACGCGGTATTTT. This gives the protein CSAGGTGGTDTRYF. This rearrangement joins TRBV29-1 to TRBJ2-3, with TRBD1 matching over 12 bases. The CDR3 has 14 residues. Germline V lookup: CDR1 SQVTM, CDR2 ANQGSEA.

Only a few counts were recorded for this clonotype. This chain links TRBV7-9 with TRBJ2-1; TRBD2 might be the D (6 bases). CDR3 size: 15 residues. Germline loops: CDR1 SEHNR, CDR2 FQNEAQ (reference sequence). V lost 2 bases and J lost 2, with 10 bases in between. CDR3 DNA: TGTGCCAGCAGCTTATCCGGGAGTCCCTACAATGAGCAGTTCTTC. Translating it yields CASSLSGSPYNEQFF.

The chain joins TRBV7-6 to TRBJ1-2; D perhaps matches TRBD1 (6 bases). CDR1 is SGHVS and CDR2 is FNYEAQ in the germline V gene. The length of the CDR3 is 15 residues. Trimming pared 1 base from V and 3 bases from J, leaving 12 bases between. The CDR3: CASSLEAGEDYGYTF. In DNA form, the CDR3 reads TGTGCCAGCAGCTTAGAGGCAGGGGAGGACTATGGCTACACCTTC.

J is TRBJ1-6 and V is TRBV5-1; perhaps TRBD1 as D (6 bases). V lost 0 bases, J lost 7 bases, and 14 bases lay in between. The CDR3 totals 16 residues. Germline CDR1 reads SGHRS; CDR2 reads YFSETQ. The CDR3 reads CASSLVSQGGNSPLHF. The CDR3 DNA reads as TGCGCCAGCAGCTTGGTATCACAGGGAGGAAATTCACCCCTCCACTTT.

The CDR3 DNA is TGCAGTGTTAGTAGAGGGTACGGCACAGATACGCAGTATTTT. Its protein product is CSVSRGYGTDTQYF. The rearrangement uses TRBV20-1 and TRBJ2-3; a possible D gene is TRBD2 (5 bases). Germline values: CDR1 DFQATT, CDR2 SNEGSKA (reference sequence). The CDR3 extends over 14 amino acids. V shed 7 bases and J shed 1 base, with 15 bases lying between them.

This clonotype was counted at least ten times. The chain joins TRBV5-1 to TRBJ2-3, with 8 bases aligning to TRBD2. The V segment lost 1 base and the J segment 3 bases; nucleotides outside the gene matches: 4. The CDR3 is 15 residues long. Germline CDR1 is SGHRS and CDR2 is YFSETQ. CDR3 in DNA: TGCGCCAGCAGCTTGCCAGCGGGAGCTACAGATACGCAGTATTTT. The encoded protein is CASSLPAGATDTQYF.

The gene calls are TRBV20-1 and TRBJ1-5; TRBD1 matches at 7 bases. Trimming removed 4 bases from V and 4 bases from J; junction bases left unmatched: 7. From germline, CDR1 is DFQATT and CDR2 SNEGSKA (reference sequence). The CDR3 totals 14 residues. The DNA of the CDR3 is TGCAGTGCTAAGAGACAGGGTAGAAATCAGCCCCAGCATTTT. This encodes CSAKRQGRNQPQHF.

This clonotype occurred a few times. The V and J genes are TRBV7-2 and TRBJ2-3, with no clear D. The CDR3 is 14 amino acids. The V end lost 0 bases, the J end lost 2 bases, and 6 bases lay between the germline ends. Looked up from germline, CDR1 is SGHTA and CDR2 is FQGNSA. CDR3 in DNA: TGTGCCAGCAGCTTAGCGCACCCCACAGATACGCAGTATTTT. It yields the protein CASSLAHPTDTQYF.

The DNA of the CDR3 is TGTGCCAGCAGTTACCTTTCCCCCGGCTCCTACGAGCAGTACTTC. It translates to CASSYLSPGSYEQYF. The chain carries TRBV6-2 or TRBV6-3 and TRBJ2-7; D gene unclear. The CDR3 sequence is 15 residues long. Trimming left V 2 bases short and J 0 bases short, with 11 bases between. Per germline, CDR1 MNHEY and CDR2 SVGEGT.

This clonotype appeared a few times. The chain joins TRBV7-3 to TRBJ2-1, with TRBD2 matching over 8 bases. The CDR3 has 16 amino acids. With 4 bases clipped from V and 8 bases from J, the junction kept 13 bases outside the gene matches. Looked up from germline, CDR1 is SGHTA and CDR2 is FQGTGA. CDR3 region: CASSSDGRAREHEQFF. The DNA of the CDR3 is TGTGCCAGCAGCTCCGACGGGAGGGCCCGGGAACATGAGCAGTTCTTC. Filled out from reference TRBV7-3 and TRBJ2-1, the complete variable domain reads GAGVSQTPSNKVTEKGKYVELRCDPISGHTALYWYRQSLGQGPEFLIYFQGTGAADDSGLPNDRFFAVRPEGSVSTLKIQRTERGDSAVYLCASSSDGRAREHEQFFGPGTRLTVL.

The chain is built from TRBV4-2 and TRBJ2-5; D is tentatively TRBD1 or TRBD2 (6 bases each). The CDR3 covers 16 residues. V was clipped by 1 base and J by 7 bases, with 19 bases between them. Germline CDR1 and CDR2: LGHNA and YNFKEQ. CDR3 DNA: TGTGCCAGCAGCCAAGCCTGGGGGGCGGGGCCGGGGACCCAGTACTTC. As protein: CASSQAWGAGPGTQYF.

The rearrangement uses TRBV20-1 and TRBJ2-7, with TRBD2 matching over 8 bases. The CDR3 length is 14 residues. The germline V gene has CDR1 DFQATT and CDR2 SNEGSKA (reference sequence). The V segment lost 3 bases and the J segment 6 bases; nucleotides outside the gene matches: 10. CDR3 loop: CSARPPSGSIEQYF. The CDR3 region has the DNA TGCAGTGCTAGGCCCCCCAGCGGGAGTATCGAGCAGTACTTC.

This clonotype has more than one count but fewer than ten. The genes are TRBV27 and TRBJ2-2; the D is unclear. The CDR3 length is 12 residues. The V end lost 2 bases, the J end lost 6 bases, and 4 bases lay between the germline ends. Per the germline V gene, CDR1 is MNHEY and CDR2 is SMNVEV (reference sequence). This CDR3 reads CASSLTAGELFF. CDR3 sequence (DNA): TGTGCCAGCAGTTTAACTGCCGGGGAGCTGTTTTTT.

The V call is TRBV29-1, the J call TRBJ2-1, with TRBD2 as a possible D gene (6 bases). V lost 4 bases and J lost 9, with 13 bases in between. The germline V gene encodes CDR1 SQVTM and CDR2 ANQGSEA. This CDR3 is built from 12 residues. CDR3: CSVARESGEQFF. The CDR3 DNA reads as TGCAGCGTTGCACGGGAGTCCGGTGAGCAGTTCTTC.

Note on this clonotype: At one end, the junction sequence differs from germline, possibly due to a read error. V gene TRBV18 combines with J gene TRBJ1-5; 8 nucleotides line up with TRBD1. The CDR3 is 15 amino acids. Germline-derived CDR1 and CDR2 are KGHSH and LQKENI. The CDR3 DNA reads TGTGCCAGCTCACCCGACAGGGGCGGCAATCAGCCCCAGCGTTTT. This sequence encodes CASSPDRGGNQPQRF.

In regard to this clonotype: A much larger clone sits a single nucleotide away, making a read error possible. J is TRBJ2-1 and V is TRBV29-1; TRBD1 matches 7 bases. Germline values: CDR1 SQVTM, CDR2 ANQGSEA. The V gene end was trimmed by 1 base and the J gene end by 4 bases; junction bases not matched to a gene: 4. The CDR3 contains 14 residues. CDR3 amino acids: CSVEVTGRYNEQFF. In nucleotides, the CDR3 is TGCAGCGTTGAAGTGACAGGGCGTTACAATGAGCAGTTCTTC.

V and J are TRBV14 and TRBJ2-1, with D perhaps matching TRBD2 (6 bases). This CDR3 is built from 15 residues. V lost 1 base to trimming and J lost 3 bases, with 10 bases between them. Germline CDR1 reads SGHDN; CDR2 reads FVKESK. The CDR3 coding sequence is TGTGCCAGCAGCCAAGCGGGAGCGGTCTACAATGAGCAGTTCTTC. This codes for CASSQAGAVYNEQFF.

This clonotype has a single count. The chain joins TRBV7-2 to TRBJ1-5, with no clear D. The CDR3 extends over 14 amino acids. Trimming shortened V by 1 base and J by 4 bases, and 8 bases separated the two germline ends. Germline loops: CDR1 SGHTA, CDR2 FQGNSA. The CDR3 spells CASSLVQGNQPQHF. The DNA for the CDR3 is TGTGCCAGCAGCTTAGTACAAGGGAATCAGCCCCAGCATTTT.

The chain couples TRBV4-2 to TRBJ2-5; TRBD2 is a possible D gene (6 bases). V dropped 1 base and J dropped 1 base, with 16 bases sitting between them. From germline, CDR1 is LGHNA and CDR2 YNFKEQ. The length of the CDR3 is 17 residues. CDR3 protein: CASSQVIYRGSQETQYF. For the CDR3, the DNA is TGTGCCAGCAGCCAAGTCATCTACCGGGGGTCCCAAGAGACCCAGTACTTC.

The rearrangement links TRBV28 to TRBJ2-7; no definite D call. This CDR3 contains 15 residues. Germline CDR1 is MDHEN and CDR2 is SYDVKM. The V end was cut by 6 bases, the J end by 0 bases, with 15 bases between. In nucleotides, the CDR3 is TGTGCCAGCAGCCTACCTGACCTGTCCTCCTACGAGCAGTACTTC. Translation gives CASSLPDLSSYEQYF.

V is TRBV20-1 and J is TRBJ1-2, with a possible D match to TRBD1 (5 bases). The V gene lost 6 bases and the J gene lost 8 bases, with 16 bases spanning the gap. This CDR3 region has 12 residues. The germline V gene has CDR1 DFQATT and CDR2 SNEGSKA (reference sequence). The CDR3 sequence: CSAETTGGGYTF. The CDR3 DNA sequence: TGCAGTGCCGAGACGACTGGGGGGGGCTACACCTTC.

The CDR3: CSARDPIAGSTDEQYF. DNA of the CDR3: TGCAGTGCTAGAGATCCCATAGCGGGATCTACGGACGAGCAGTACTTC. J is TRBJ2-7 and V is TRBV20-1; TRBD2 agrees at 8 bases. Germline V gene lookup returns CDR1 DFQATT and CDR2 SNEGSKA (reference sequence). This CDR3 has 16 residues. V shed 0 bases, J shed 5 bases, and the junction held 12 bases outside the gene matches.

The rearrangement joins TRBV28 to TRBJ1-2, with TRBD1 as a possible D gene (5 bases). The V end lost 3 bases, the J end lost 0 bases, and 17 bases lay between the germline ends. The germline CDR1 and CDR2 sequences are MDHEN and SYDVKM. There are 17 residues in the CDR3. This chain's CDR3 is CASSLLTRDPSNYGYTF. For the CDR3, the DNA is TGTGCCAGCAGTTTGCTGACACGGGACCCTTCTAACTATGGCTACACCTTC.

This clonotype was seen ten or more times. CDR3 sequence reads: CASRRTVGDYEQYF. Written as DNA, the CDR3 is TGTGCCAGCAGGAGGACAGTGGGAGACTACGAGCAGTACTTC. The V and J genes are TRBV27 and TRBJ2-7; tentative D call: TRBD1 (6 bases). The CDR3 consists of 14 residues. Germline V CDR1 and CDR2: MNHEY, SMNVEV (reference sequence). Trimming removed 6 bases at V and 3 bases at J, with 15 bases between.

The chain employs TRBV20-1 and TRBJ2-5, with 9 bases that match TRBD2. This CDR3 spans 14 amino acids. The V gene's germline CDR1 is DFQATT and CDR2 SNEGSKA (reference sequence). This CDR3 is CSARLAVYQETQYF. The CDR3 DNA reads as TGCAGCGCAAGACTAGCGGTTTACCAAGAGACCCAGTACTTC.

This chain joins TRBV28 and TRBJ2-6; 11 positions match TRBD1. The V gene's germline CDR1 is MDHEN and CDR2 SYDVKM. The CDR3 is 17 amino acids. V dropped 5 bases and J dropped 2; count of bases not matched to a gene: 5. The CDR3 sequence is CASSDPGQGAGANVLTF. CDR3 nucleotide sequence: TGTGCCAGCAGTGACCCGGGACAGGGGGCTGGGGCCAACGTCCTGACTTTC.

This chain joins TRBV7-3 and TRBJ1-1; D is undetermined. V was cut by 0 bases and J by 6 bases, with 11 bases left in between. The CDR3 loop spans 14 amino acids. Germline assignment: CDR1 SGHTA and CDR2 FQGTGA. This CDR3 is CASSLTRMDPEAFF. DNA for the CDR3: TGTGCCAGCAGCTTAACTAGGATGGACCCTGAAGCTTTCTTT. Combining the CDR3 with reference TRBV7-3 and TRBJ1-1 gives the whole variable domain GAGVSQTPSNKVTEKGKYVELRCDPISGHTALYWYRQSLGQGPEFLIYFQGTGAADDSGLPNDRFFAVRPEGSVSTLKIQRTERGDSAVYLCASSLTRMDPEAFFGQGTRLTVV.

V usage is TRBV20-1 and J usage is TRBJ2-4; D gene uncertain. The DNA end lines up better with TRBJ2-5; the J call may be wrong. CDR1 and CDR2 (germline): DFQATT, SNEGSKA (reference sequence). The CDR3 is made up of 15 amino acids. The chain's CDR3 is CSARDWGQDQETQYF. CDR3 coding DNA: TGCAGTGCTAGAGATTGGGGTCAGGACCAAGAGACCCAGTACTTC.